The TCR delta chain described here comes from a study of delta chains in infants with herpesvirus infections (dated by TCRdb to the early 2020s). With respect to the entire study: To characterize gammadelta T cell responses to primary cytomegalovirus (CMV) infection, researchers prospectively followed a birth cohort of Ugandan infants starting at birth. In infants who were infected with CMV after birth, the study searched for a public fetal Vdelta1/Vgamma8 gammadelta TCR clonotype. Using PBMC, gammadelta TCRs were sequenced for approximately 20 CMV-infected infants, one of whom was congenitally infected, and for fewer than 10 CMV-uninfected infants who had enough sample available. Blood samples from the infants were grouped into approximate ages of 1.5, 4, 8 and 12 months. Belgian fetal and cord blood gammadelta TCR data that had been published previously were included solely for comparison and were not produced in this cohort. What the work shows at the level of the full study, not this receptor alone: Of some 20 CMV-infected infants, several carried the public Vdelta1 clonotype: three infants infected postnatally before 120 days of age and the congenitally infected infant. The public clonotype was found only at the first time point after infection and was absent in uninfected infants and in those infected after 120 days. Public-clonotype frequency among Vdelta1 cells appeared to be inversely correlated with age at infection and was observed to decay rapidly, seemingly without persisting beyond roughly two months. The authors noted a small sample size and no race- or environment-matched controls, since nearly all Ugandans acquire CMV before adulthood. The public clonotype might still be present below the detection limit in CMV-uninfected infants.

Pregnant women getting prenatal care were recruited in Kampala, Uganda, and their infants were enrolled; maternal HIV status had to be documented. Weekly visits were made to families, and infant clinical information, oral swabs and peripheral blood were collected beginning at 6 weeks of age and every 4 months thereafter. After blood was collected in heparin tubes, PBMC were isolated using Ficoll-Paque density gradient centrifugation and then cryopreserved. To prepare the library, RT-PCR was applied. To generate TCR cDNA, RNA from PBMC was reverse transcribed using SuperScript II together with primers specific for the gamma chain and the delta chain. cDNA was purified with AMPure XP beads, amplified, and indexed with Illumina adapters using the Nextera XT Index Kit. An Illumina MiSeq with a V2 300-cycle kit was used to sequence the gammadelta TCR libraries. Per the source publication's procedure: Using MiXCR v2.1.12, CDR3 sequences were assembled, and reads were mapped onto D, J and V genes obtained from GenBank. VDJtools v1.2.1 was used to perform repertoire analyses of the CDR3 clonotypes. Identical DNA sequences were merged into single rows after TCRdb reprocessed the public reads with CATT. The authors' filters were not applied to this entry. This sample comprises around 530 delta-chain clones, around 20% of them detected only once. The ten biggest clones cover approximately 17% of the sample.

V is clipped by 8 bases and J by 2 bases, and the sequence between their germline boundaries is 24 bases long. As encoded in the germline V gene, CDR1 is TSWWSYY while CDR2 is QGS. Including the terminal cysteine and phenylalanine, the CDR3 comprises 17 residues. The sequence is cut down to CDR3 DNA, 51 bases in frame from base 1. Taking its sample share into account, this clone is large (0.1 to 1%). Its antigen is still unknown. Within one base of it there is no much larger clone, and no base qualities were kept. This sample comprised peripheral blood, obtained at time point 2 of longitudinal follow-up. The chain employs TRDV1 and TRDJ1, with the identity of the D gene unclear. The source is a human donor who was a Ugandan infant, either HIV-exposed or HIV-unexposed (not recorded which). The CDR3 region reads CALLSYFTVGATDKLIF. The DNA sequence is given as TGTGCTCTTCTCTCTTATTTTACGGTGGGAGCAACCGATAAACTCATCTTT.